Presented here are 2 T cell receptor beta chains from one specimen sequenced in a study of blood T cell repertoires in COVID-19. TCRdb's copy holds only in-frame clones and misses some; the assay was immunoSEQ multiplex PCR. The sample consists of roughly 150,000 clones, 86% of them appearing once. Sequencing input: peripheral blood. The receptor set was obtained from a woman in her 70s with acute or convalescent COVID-19.

The DNA for the CDR3 is TGTGCCAGCGCCAGTAGATTCCAGGGGAACACTGAAGCTTTCTTT. Protein sequence: CASASRFQGNTEAFF. The chain recombines TRBV5-5 with TRBJ1-1; possible D gene TRBD1, 5 bases. This CDR3 is 15 amino acids long. V gave up 7 bases and J gave up 1 base, with 17 bases separating them. Per the germline V gene, CDR1 is SGHKS and CDR2 is YYEKEE (reference sequence). Combining the CDR3 with reference TRBV5-5 and TRBJ1-1 gives the whole variable domain DAGVTQSPTHLIKTRGQQVTLRCSPISGHKSVSWYQQVLGQGPQFIFQYYEKEERGRGNFPDRFSARQFPNYSSELNVNALLLGDSALYLCASASRFQGNTEAFFGQGTRLTVV.

The rearrangement links TRBV7-9 to TRBJ2-1; TRBD2 is a possible D gene (5 bases). CDR1 is SEHNR, CDR2 FQNEAQ, per germline (reference sequence). V was trimmed by 2 bases and J by 3 bases, leaving 14 bases between them. There are 16 residues in the CDR3. The CDR3 here is CASSLLRRAGYNEQFF. CDR3 DNA sequence: TGTGCCAGCAGCTTATTACGGCGGGCGGGCTACAATGAGCAGTTCTTC. Full variable domain (remainder filled in from reference TRBV7-9 and TRBJ2-1): DTGVSQNPRHKITKRGQNVTFRCDPISEHNRLYWYRQTLGQGPEFLTYFQNEAQLEKSRLLSDRFSAERPKGSFSTLEIQRTEQGDSAMYLCASSLLRRAGYNEQFFGPGTRLTVL.